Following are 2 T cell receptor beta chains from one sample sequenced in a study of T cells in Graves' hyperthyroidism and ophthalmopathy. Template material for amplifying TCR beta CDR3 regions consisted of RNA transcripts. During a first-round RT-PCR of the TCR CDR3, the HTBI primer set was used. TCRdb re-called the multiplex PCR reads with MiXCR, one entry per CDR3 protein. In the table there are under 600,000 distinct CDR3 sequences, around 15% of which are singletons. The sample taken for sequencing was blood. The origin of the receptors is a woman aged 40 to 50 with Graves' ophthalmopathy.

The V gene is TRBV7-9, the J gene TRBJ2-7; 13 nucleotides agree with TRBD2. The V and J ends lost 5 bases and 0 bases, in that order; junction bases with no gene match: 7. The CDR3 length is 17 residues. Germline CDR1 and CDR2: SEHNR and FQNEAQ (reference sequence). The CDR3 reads CASSKGTSGTHSYEQYF. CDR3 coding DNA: TGTGCCAGCAGCAAGGGGACTAGCGGGACCCACTCCTACGAGCAGTACTTC.

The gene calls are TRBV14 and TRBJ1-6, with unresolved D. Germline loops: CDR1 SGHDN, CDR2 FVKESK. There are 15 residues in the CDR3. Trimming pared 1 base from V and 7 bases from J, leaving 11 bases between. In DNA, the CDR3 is TGTGCCAGCAGCCAAGCCAGAGCCAAGAATTCACCCCTCCACTTT. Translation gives CASSQARAKNSPLHF.